This T cell receptor (beta chain) was observed in a study of T-cell memory formation after mild COVID-19. Study outcomes and limitations: A balance of CD4 and CD8 characterized clones contracting day 15 to 85, whereas later expanders leaned CD4+. The SARS-CoV-2 specificity of second-wave clones reaching peak at day 37 remained unverified.

V was pared by 6 bases and J by 5 bases, with 12 bases between. The CDR3 loop spans 13 amino acids. Germline-derived CDR1 and CDR2 are SGHTA and FQGTGA. Each CDR3 protein gets one entry after TCRdb re-called the 5' RACE reads with MiXCR. This table holds 400,000 to 500,000 distinct CDR3 sequences, about a sixth found once. In this sample, this clonotype turned up many times. The target antigen is unknown. The chain combines TRBV7-3 with TRBJ2-3; D is unclear. This sequence originates from a man younger than 30 who had mild COVID-19 (a few samples of this study predate the infection). Cell type and time point are not known. The sample taken for sequencing was PBMCs or a T cell subset sorted from them (not recorded which). CDR3 nucleotide sequence: TGTGCCAGCAGTCAAAGGGCTAGAGATACGCAGTATTTT. As protein: CASSQRARDTQYF.